This T cell receptor beta chain originates from a study of T-cell memory formation after mild COVID-19. This CDR3 is built from 17 residues. Per the germline V gene, CDR1 is SGHDT and CDR2 is YYEEEE. Trimming took 3 bases from V and 3 from J; bases not matched to a gene: 14. This clonotype came up a few times. Its target is unknown. TCRdb re-derived calls from the 5' RACE reads in MiXCR, one entry per CDR3 protein. The repertoire holds tens of thousands of distinct CDR3 sequences, with more than 13% as singletons. Study-level findings and limits: Clones that contracted from day 15 to 85 were balanced CD4/CD8, while later expanders leaned CD4+.

Sequenced input: PBMCs or a T cell subset sorted from them (not recorded which). V usage is TRBV5-6 and J usage is TRBJ2-5; 7 positions agree with TRBD1. The source is a man aged 18 to 29 who had mild COVID-19 (a few samples of this study predate the infection). Cell type and time point are not known. CDR3 in DNA: TGTGCCAGCAGCTCGTTCAGCTCAGGGGGTTTGGAAGAGACCCAGTACTTC. Translating gives CASSSFSSGGLEETQYF.